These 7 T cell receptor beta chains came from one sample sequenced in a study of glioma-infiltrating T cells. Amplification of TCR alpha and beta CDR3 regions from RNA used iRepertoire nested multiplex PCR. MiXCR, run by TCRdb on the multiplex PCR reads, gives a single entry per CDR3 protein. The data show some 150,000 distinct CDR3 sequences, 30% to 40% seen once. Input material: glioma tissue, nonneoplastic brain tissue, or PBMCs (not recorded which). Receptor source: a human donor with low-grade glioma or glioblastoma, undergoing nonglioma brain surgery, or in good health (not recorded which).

The chain's CDR3 is CASSYWDSNSPLHF. The CDR3 DNA is TGTGCCAGCAGTTACTGGGACAGTAATTCACCCCTCCACTTT. This chain uses TRBV27 with TRBJ1-6; 7 positions match TRBD1. J lost 6 bases, V lost 4 bases, and 3 bases had no gene match. The CDR3 runs 14 residues. Germline V gene sequence: CDR1 MNHEY, CDR2 SMNVEV (reference sequence).

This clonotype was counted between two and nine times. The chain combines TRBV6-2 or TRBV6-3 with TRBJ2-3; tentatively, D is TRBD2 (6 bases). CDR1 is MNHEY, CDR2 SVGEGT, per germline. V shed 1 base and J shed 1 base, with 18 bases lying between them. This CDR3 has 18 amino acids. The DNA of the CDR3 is TGTGCCAGCAGTTACTTGGTGGGAGGTGGCGGCCGCACAGATACGCAGTATTTT. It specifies CASSYLVGGGGRTDTQYF.

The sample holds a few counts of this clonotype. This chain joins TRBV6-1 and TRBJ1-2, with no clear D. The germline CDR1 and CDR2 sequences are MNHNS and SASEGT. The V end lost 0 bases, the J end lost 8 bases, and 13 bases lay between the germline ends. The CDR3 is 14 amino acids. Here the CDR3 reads CASSEARSPGGYTF. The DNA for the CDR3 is TGTGCCAGCAGTGAAGCGCGGTCTCCCGGGGGCTACACCTTC.

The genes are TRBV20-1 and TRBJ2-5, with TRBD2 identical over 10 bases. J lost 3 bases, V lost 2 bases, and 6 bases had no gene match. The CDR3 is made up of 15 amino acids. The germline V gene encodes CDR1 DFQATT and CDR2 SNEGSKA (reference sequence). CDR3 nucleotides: TGCAGTGCTAGACGGGGGAGCGGGGGGGAAGAGACCCAGTACTTC. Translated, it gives CSARRGSGGEETQYF.

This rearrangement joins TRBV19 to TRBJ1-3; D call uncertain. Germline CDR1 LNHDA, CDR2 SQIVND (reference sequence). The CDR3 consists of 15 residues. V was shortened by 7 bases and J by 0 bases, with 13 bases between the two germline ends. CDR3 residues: CASIQARTSGNTIYF. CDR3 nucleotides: TGTGCCAGTATTCAAGCCAGGACCTCTGGAAACACCATATATTTT.

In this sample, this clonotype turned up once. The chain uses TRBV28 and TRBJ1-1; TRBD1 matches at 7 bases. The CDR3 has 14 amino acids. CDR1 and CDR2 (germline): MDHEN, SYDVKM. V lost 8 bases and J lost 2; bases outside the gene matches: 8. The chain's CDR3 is CASRTGNINTEAFF. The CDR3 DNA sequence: TGTGCCAGCCGGACAGGAAACATAAACACTGAAGCTTTCTTT.

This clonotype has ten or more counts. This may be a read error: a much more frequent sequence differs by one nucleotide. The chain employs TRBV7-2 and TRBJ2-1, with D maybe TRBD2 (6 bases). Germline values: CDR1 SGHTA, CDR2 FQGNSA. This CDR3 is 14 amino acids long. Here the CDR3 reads CARSLAGTYNEQFF. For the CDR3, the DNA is TGTGCCCGCAGCTTAGCCGGGACTTACAATGAGCAGTTCTTC.